This TCR beta chain was identified during a study of cytomegalovirus exposure and HLA in healthy donors. Assay used: immunoSEQ multiplex PCR; TCRdb lists only in-frame clones, some missing. This sample yields 200,000 to 300,000 clones, of which around 85% are seen a single time; 0.95% to 1.5% belongs to the top ten. Notes on the study in general: Most TCR sequences were seen very rarely across donors, but some public TCRs occurred in many. Some TCR beta chains (164 of them) were listed as cytomegalovirus-associated.

Details on this clone: The antigen remains unidentified.

CDR3 size: 14 residues. The V gene lost 6 bases and the J gene lost 3 bases, with 15 bases spanning the gap. In germline, CDR1 is SNHLY, CDR2 FYNNEI. The TCR was taken from a woman in her 30s in good health and CMV-seropositive. The sample taken for sequencing was PBMCs. This chain connects TRBV2 to TRBJ2-7, with D possibly being TRBD2 (7 bases). CDR3 residues: CASRRGGLGYEQYF. CDR3 DNA: TGTGCCAGCAGAAGGGGGGGATTAGGCTACGAGCAGTACTTC.